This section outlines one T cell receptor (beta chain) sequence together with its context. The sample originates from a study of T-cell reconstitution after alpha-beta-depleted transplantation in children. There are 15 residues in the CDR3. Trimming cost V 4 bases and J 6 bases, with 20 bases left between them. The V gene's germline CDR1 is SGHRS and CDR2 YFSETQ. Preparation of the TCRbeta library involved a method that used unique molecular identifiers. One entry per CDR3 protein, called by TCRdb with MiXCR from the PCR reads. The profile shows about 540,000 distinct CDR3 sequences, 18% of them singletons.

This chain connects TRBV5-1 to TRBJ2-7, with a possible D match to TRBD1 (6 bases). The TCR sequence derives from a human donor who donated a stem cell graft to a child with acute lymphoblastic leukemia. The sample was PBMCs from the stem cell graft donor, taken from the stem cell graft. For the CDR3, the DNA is TGCGCCAGCAGCCCATTGGAGACAGGATCGACCGAGCAGTACTTC. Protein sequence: CASSPLETGSTEQYF.